Described below is a single T cell receptor beta chain sequence and its context. The data were taken from a study of patients and donors after allogeneic stem cell transplantation. V shed 4 bases and J shed 5 bases, with 10 bases lying between them. The CDR3 has 13 residues. Germline-derived CDR1 and CDR2 are MNHEY and SMNVEV (reference sequence). One entry per CDR3 protein, called by TCRdb with MiXCR from the RT-PCR reads. The sample has about a million distinct CDR3 sequences; over 15% are singletons. This TCR was sampled from a human donor who was either an allogeneic HSCT recipient or a stem cell or donor lymphocyte infusion donor (not recorded which). It is not recorded whose cells these are; they may come from a transplant donor. This sequence joins TRBV27 and TRBJ2-3, with a possible D match to TRBD2 (6 bases). The specimen was blood, either unsorted or a sorted T cell fraction (not recorded which). This CDR3 reads CASSWIAEDTQYF. In DNA, the CDR3 is TGTGCCAGCAGTTGGATAGCGGAAGATACGCAGTATTTT.